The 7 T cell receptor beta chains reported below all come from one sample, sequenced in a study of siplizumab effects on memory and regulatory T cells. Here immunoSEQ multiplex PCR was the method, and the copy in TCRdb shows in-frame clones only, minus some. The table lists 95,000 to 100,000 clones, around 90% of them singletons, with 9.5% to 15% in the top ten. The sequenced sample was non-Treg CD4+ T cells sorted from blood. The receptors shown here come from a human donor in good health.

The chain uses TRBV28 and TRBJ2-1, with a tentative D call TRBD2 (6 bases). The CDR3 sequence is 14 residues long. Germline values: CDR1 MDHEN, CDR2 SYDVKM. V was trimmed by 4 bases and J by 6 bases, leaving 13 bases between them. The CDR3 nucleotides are TGTGCCAGCAGTTCGACTAGGAGGGCCAATGAGCAGTTCTTC. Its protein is CASSSTRRANEQFF. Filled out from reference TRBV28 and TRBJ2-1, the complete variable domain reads DVKVTQSSRYLVKRTGEKVFLECVQDMDHENMFWYRQDPGLGLRLIYFSYDVKMKEKGDIPEGYSVSREKKERFSLILESASTNQTSMYLCASSSTRRANEQFFGPGTRLTVL.

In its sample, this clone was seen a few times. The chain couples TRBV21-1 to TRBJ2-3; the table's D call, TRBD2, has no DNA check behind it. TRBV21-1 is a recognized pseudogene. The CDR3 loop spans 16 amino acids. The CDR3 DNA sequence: TGTGCCAGCAGCACGCCTAGCGGGAGTTACGCAGATACGCAGTATTTT. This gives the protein CASSTPSGSYADTQYF.

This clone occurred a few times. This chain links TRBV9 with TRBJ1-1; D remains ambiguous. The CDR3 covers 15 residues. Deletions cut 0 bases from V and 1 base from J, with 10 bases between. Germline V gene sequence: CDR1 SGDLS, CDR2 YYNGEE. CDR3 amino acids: CASSVVARTNTEAFF. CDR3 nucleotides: TGTGCCAGCAGCGTAGTAGCAAGGACGAACACTGAAGCTTTCTTT. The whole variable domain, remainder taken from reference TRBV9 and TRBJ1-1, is DSGVTQTPKHLITATGQRVTLRCSPRSGDLSVYWYQQSLDQGLQFLIQYYNGEERAKGNILERFSAQQFPDLHSELNLSSLELGDSALYFCASSVVARTNTEAFFGQGTRLTVV.

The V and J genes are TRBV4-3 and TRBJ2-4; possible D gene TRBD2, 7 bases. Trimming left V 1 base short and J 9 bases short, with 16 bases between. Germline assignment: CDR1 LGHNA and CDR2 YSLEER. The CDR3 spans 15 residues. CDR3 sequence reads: CASSQGGGHLTIQYF. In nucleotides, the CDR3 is TGCGCCAGCAGCCAAGGGGGGGGACATTTGACCATTCAGTACTTC.

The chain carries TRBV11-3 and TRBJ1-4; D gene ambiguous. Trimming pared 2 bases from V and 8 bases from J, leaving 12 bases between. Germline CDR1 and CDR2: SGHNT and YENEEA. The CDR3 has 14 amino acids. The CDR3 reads CASSLTDNGEKLFF. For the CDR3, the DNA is TGTGCCAGCAGCTTAACAGATAACGGAGAAAAACTGTTTTTT.

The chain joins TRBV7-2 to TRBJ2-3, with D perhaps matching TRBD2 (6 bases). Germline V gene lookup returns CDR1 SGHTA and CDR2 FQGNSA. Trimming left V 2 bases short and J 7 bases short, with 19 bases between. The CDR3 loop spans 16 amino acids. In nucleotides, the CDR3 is TGTGCCAGCAGCTTAAGGTTCTTCCAGGAGGGTTATACGCAGTATTTT. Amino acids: CASSLRFFQEGYTQYF.

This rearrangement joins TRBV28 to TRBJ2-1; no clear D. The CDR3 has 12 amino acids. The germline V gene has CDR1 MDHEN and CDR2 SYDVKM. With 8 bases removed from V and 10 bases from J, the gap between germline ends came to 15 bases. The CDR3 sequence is CASRLRIGEQFF. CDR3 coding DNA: TGTGCCAGCCGCCTCAGAATAGGAGAGCAGTTCTTC. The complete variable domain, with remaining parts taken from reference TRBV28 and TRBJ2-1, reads DVKVTQSSRYLVKRTGEKVFLECVQDMDHENMFWYRQDPGLGLRLIYFSYDVKMKEKGDIPEGYSVSREKKERFSLILESASTNQTSMYLCASRLRIGEQFFGPGTRLTVL.